These 30 T cell receptor beta chains were all obtained from the same sample, sequenced in a study of patients and donors after allogeneic stem cell transplantation. TCRdb used MiXCR to reprocess the RT-PCR reads, holding one entry per CDR3 protein. The sample shows about 200,000 distinct CDR3 sequences, about 37% of them seen only once. The material sequenced was blood, either unsorted or a sorted T cell fraction (not recorded which). Every receptor here comes from a human donor who was either an allogeneic HSCT recipient or a stem cell or donor lymphocyte infusion donor (not recorded which). It is not recorded whose cells these are; they may come from a transplant donor.

This chain connects TRBV20-1 to TRBJ1-5; D ambiguous. V was trimmed by 6 bases and J by 2 bases, leaving 11 bases between them. The CDR3 extends over 13 amino acids. Germline-derived CDR1 and CDR2 are DFQATT and SNEGSKA (reference sequence). Written as DNA, the CDR3 is TGCAGTGCCACCCAATGGGGCAATCAGCCCCAGCATTTT. Protein sequence: CSATQWGNQPQHF.

The V and J genes are TRBV29-1 and TRBJ2-2; D gene uncertain. Germline CDR1 is SQVTM and CDR2 is ANQGSEA. Trimming cost V 7 bases and J 6 bases, with 9 bases left between them. The CDR3 is 11 amino acids. The CDR3 loop is CSAQRAGELFF. The CDR3 DNA sequence: TGCAGCGCCCAACGGGCCGGGGAGCTGTTTTTT.

This clonotype was seen more than once but under ten times. The V call is TRBV10-3, the J call TRBJ2-3, with D perhaps matching TRBD2 (5 bases). Deletions cut 2 bases from V and 0 bases from J, with 9 bases between. Germline assignment: CDR1 ENHRY and CDR2 SYGVKD. The CDR3 runs 15 residues. The CDR3 DNA follows: TGTGCCATCAGTGAGCGGGATTCTAGCACAGATACGCAGTATTTT. It yields the protein CAISERDSSTDTQYF.

The chain combines TRBV18 with TRBJ2-3; D is unresolved. There are 13 residues in the CDR3. V was trimmed by 5 bases and J by 0 bases, leaving 6 bases between them. Germline CDR1 is KGHSH and CDR2 is LQKENI. The chain's CDR3 is CASSLHSTDTQYF. CDR3 bases: TGTGCCAGCTCATTACATAGCACAGATACGCAGTATTTT.

This clonotype was observed a few times. The V call is TRBV12-3 or TRBV12-4, the J call TRBJ1-1; weak D call: TRBD1 (5 bases). The CDR3 extends over 13 amino acids. V lost 3 bases, J lost 7 bases, and 12 bases lay in between. The chain's CDR3 is CASSFATQVEAFF. The DNA of the CDR3 is TGTGCCAGCAGTTTCGCCACACAGGTTGAAGCTTTCTTT.

This chain links TRBV6-2 or TRBV6-3 with TRBJ2-7; 7 bases agree with TRBD2. This CDR3 has 12 residues. Per the germline V gene, CDR1 is MNHEY and CDR2 is SVGEGT. Trimming removed 6 bases from V and 7 bases from J; junction bases left unmatched: 6. Written as DNA, the CDR3 is TGTGCCAGCAGACGGCAGGGAGGGGAGCAGTACTTC. It is translated as CASRRQGGEQYF.

DNA of the CDR3: TGTGCCAGCAGCTTGAACCCCAGACTGGAACCCCTCCACTTT. Protein: CASSLNPRLEPLHF. V is TRBV5-5 and J is TRBJ1-6; D remains unclear. Per the germline V gene, CDR1 is SGHKS and CDR2 is YYEKEE (reference sequence). CDR3 length: 14 amino acids. V was trimmed by 1 base and J by 12 bases, leaving 14 bases between them.

V gene TRBV5-1 combines with J gene TRBJ1-4; the D gene is possibly TRBD1 (5 bases). Per germline, CDR1 SGHRS and CDR2 YFSETQ. The V end was cut by 6 bases, the J end by 3 bases, with 15 bases between. The CDR3 loop spans 15 amino acids. The CDR3 loop is CASKVSGMANEKLFF. The CDR3 DNA reads TGCGCCAGCAAGGTTTCAGGGATGGCTAATGAAAAACTGTTTTTT.

The chain couples TRBV7-7 to TRBJ2-5; D possibly corresponds to TRBD1 (5 bases). The V end lost 5 bases, the J end lost 3 bases, and 16 bases lay between the germline ends. Germline V CDR1 and CDR2: SSHAT, FNYEAQ (reference sequence). This CDR3 is built from 15 residues. This chain's CDR3 is CASSLEAGRKETQYF. CDR3 in DNA: TGTGCCAGCAGCCTAGAGGCAGGGCGAAAAGAGACCCAGTACTTC.

This clonotype was counted between two and nine times. This rearrangement joins TRBV30 to TRBJ1-2; TRBD1 matches at 7 bases. The CDR3 is 13 residues long. The germline CDR1 and CDR2 sequences are GTSNPN and SVGIG (reference sequence). Unmatched junction bases numbered 10, after V lost 8 bases and J lost 4 bases. CDR3 residues: CAGTDRAGYGYTF. The CDR3 region has the DNA TGTGCCGGTACAGACAGGGCAGGCTATGGCTACACCTTC.

The V and J genes are TRBV12-3 or TRBV12-4 and TRBJ2-5, with TRBD1 as a possible D gene (6 bases). The CDR3 is 14 residues long. V was clipped by 5 bases and J by 1 base, with 11 bases between them. CDR3 protein: CASSPRGIQETQYF. The CDR3 coding sequence is TGTGCCAGCAGTCCTAGGGGGATCCAAGAGACCCAGTACTTC.

The rearrangement links TRBV24-1 to TRBJ1-2; D is ambiguous. The V and J ends lost 0 bases and 4 bases respectively, with 2 bases between them. Germline V lookup: CDR1 KGHDR, CDR2 SFDVKD. CDR3 size: 12 residues. The CDR3 nucleotides are TGTGCCACCAGTGATTTGCTCTATGGCTACACCTTC. Translated, it gives CATSDLLYGYTF.

This clonotype was counted a few times. The gene calls are TRBV27 and TRBJ2-1; TRBD1 might be the D (6 bases). V was cut by 7 bases and J by 4 bases, with 20 bases left in between. The CDR3 has 16 residues. Germline V gene sequence: CDR1 MNHEY, CDR2 SMNVEV (reference sequence). CDR3 amino acids: CASNGRGLGSYNEQFF. For the CDR3, the DNA is TGTGCCAGCAACGGCAGGGGCCTCGGGTCGTACAATGAGCAGTTCTTC.

Here the CDR3 reads CATSDIAGTGYNEQFF. In DNA form, the CDR3 reads TGTGCCACCAGTGATATTGCCGGGACAGGATACAATGAGCAGTTCTTC. The rearrangement links TRBV24-1 to TRBJ2-1; TRBD1 matches 8 bases. With 3 bases clipped from V and 4 bases from J, the junction kept 7 bases outside the gene matches. The CDR3 runs to 16 residues. The germline CDR1 and CDR2 sequences are KGHDR and SFDVKD.

The V gene is TRBV7-2, the J gene TRBJ2-5; D remains unclear. Germline V gene lookup returns CDR1 SGHTA and CDR2 FQGNSA. This CDR3 is 14 amino acids long. Deletions cut 1 base from V and 1 base from J, with 7 bases between. CDR3 coding DNA: TGTGCCAGCAGCTTAGTACAGACCCAAGAGACCCAGTACTTC. Translating gives CASSLVQTQETQYF.

V is TRBV6-5 and J is TRBJ1-5; D remains unclear. The CDR3 has 14 amino acids. Germline V gene sequence: CDR1 MNHEY, CDR2 SVGAGI. The germline V and J ends were trimmed by 2 bases and 0 bases, with 5 bases remaining between them. As DNA, the CDR3 is TGTGCCAGCAGTTACAGGGTTAGCAATCAGCCCCAGCATTTT. Protein product: CASSYRVSNQPQHF.

This clonotype was observed a few times. The rearrangement joins TRBV12-3 or TRBV12-4 to TRBJ1-5; 8 bases match TRBD1. This CDR3 comprises 15 residues. The ends lost 3 bases at V and 7 bases at J; junction bases unmatched: 8. The chain's CDR3 is CASSFNRGLEQPQHF. The CDR3 DNA reads TGTGCCAGCAGTTTCAACAGGGGGTTAGAACAGCCCCAGCATTTT.

V usage is TRBV5-1 and J usage is TRBJ1-2; a weak D match, TRBD1 (5 bases). The CDR3 runs to 14 residues. Germline-derived CDR1 and CDR2 are SGHRS and YFSETQ. V lost 4 bases, J lost 6 bases, and 16 bases lay in between. The DNA of the CDR3 is TGCGCCAGCAGCCAGGGTTATGGGAGGAATGGCTACACCTTC. It is translated as CASSQGYGRNGYTF.

Note on this clonotype: The junction and the germline gene differ at one end; a read error may be behind it. The chain uses TRBV4-1 and TRBJ1-4; TRBD1 matches 8 bases. Germline lookup yields CDR1 MGHRA and CDR2 YSYEKL. The CDR3 has 16 residues. The CDR3 DNA reads as TGCACCAGCAGCCACCCGGGGACAGGTCGGCATGAAAAACTGTTTTTT. Translation: CTSSHPGTGRHEKLFF.

This clonotype was observed a few times. The chain couples TRBV12-3 or TRBV12-4 to TRBJ1-1, with TRBD1 matching over 12 bases. The CDR3 loop spans 17 amino acids. With 3 bases clipped from V and 3 bases from J, the junction kept 8 bases outside the gene matches. This chain's CDR3 is CASSLGQGARSDTEAFF. Here the CDR3 DNA reads TGTGCCAGCAGTTTGGGACAGGGGGCGAGGTCGGACACTGAAGCTTTCTTT.

This clonotype was seen more than once but under ten times. The J gene is TRBJ1-2, the V gene TRBV24-1, with D possibly being TRBD1 (5 bases). Germline lookup yields CDR1 KGHDR and CDR2 SFDVKD. CDR3 length equals 14 residues. Trimming cost V 4 bases and J 7 bases, with 15 bases left between them. The CDR3 protein is CATSEGARERGYTF. Here the CDR3 DNA reads TGTGCCACCAGTGAAGGGGCCAGGGAGCGTGGCTACACCTTC.

The V call is TRBV5-5, the J call TRBJ1-1; TRBD1 matches at 9 bases. Germline lookup yields CDR1 SGHKS and CDR2 YYEKEE (reference sequence). Trimming removed 3 bases from V and 0 bases from J; junction bases left unmatched: 6. CDR3 length: 16 residues. CDR3 region: CASSYQQGAMNTEAFF. The CDR3 coding sequence is TGTGCCAGCAGCTACCAACAGGGGGCGATGAACACTGAAGCTTTCTTT. The full variable domain, its missing parts supplied by reference TRBV5-5 and TRBJ1-1, is DAGVTQSPTHLIKTRGQQVTLRCSPISGHKSVSWYQQVLGQGPQFIFQYYEKEERGRGNFPDRFSARQFPNYSSELNVNALLLGDSALYLCASSYQQGAMNTEAFFGQGTRLTVV.

In this sample, this clonotype turned up once. The chain couples TRBV4-1 to TRBJ2-3, with 15 bases that match TRBD2. The germline V gene has CDR1 MGHRA and CDR2 YSYEKL. J gave up 2 bases and V 3 bases, and 3 bases lay outside the gene matches. The CDR3 loop spans 17 amino acids. This chain's CDR3 is CASSQGTSGGYTDTQYF. In nucleotides, the CDR3 is TGCGCCAGCAGCCAGGGGACTAGCGGGGGGTACACAGATACGCAGTATTTT.

This clonotype was found a few times. The V call is TRBV12-3 or TRBV12-4, the J call TRBJ1-5, with TRBD1 as a possible D gene (6 bases). V lost 5 bases, J lost 4 bases, and 15 bases lay in between. This CDR3 contains 15 residues. The CDR3 DNA is TGTGCCAGCAGTGAAAACAGGGTAATGAATCAGCCCCAGCATTTT. Translation gives CASSENRVMNQPQHF.

This clonotype was counted between two and nine times. The chain combines TRBV6-5 with TRBJ2-1; 11 positions agree with TRBD1. CDR3 length: 14 amino acids. CDR1 is MNHEY and CDR2 is SVGAGI in the germline V gene. V was clipped by 8 bases and J by 6 bases; unmatched bases: 6. The CDR3 is CASRLGTGGNEQFF. As DNA, the CDR3 is TGTGCCAGCCGACTTGGGACAGGGGGCAATGAGCAGTTCTTC.

This rearrangement joins TRBV4-1 to TRBJ1-2; 7 bases agree with TRBD1. CDR3 size: 15 residues. Germline-derived CDR1 and CDR2 are MGHRA and YSYEKL. The V and J ends lost 3 bases and 0 bases, in that order; junction bases with no gene match: 4. In DNA, the CDR3 is TGCGCCAGCAGCCACCCCGACAGGGCTAACTATGGCTACACCTTC. It is translated as CASSHPDRANYGYTF.

This chain links TRBV20-1 with TRBJ1-1, with TRBD1 matching 8 bases. The CDR3 has 13 amino acids. Germline values: CDR1 DFQATT, CDR2 SNEGSKA (reference sequence). The trim removed 5 bases at V and 5 bases at J, leaving 7 bases unmatched. In DNA form, the CDR3 reads TGCAGTGCTGGAGGACAGGGAAGAACTGAAGCTTTCTTT. Translation gives CSAGGQGRTEAFF.

This chain links TRBV28 with TRBJ2-3, with no clear D. Germline V gives CDR1 MDHEN, CDR2 SYDVKM. The CDR3 is 15 amino acids. Trimming cost V 5 bases and J 3 bases, with 15 bases left between them. The CDR3 protein is CASSLGPWWTDTQYF. CDR3 nucleotides: TGTGCCAGCAGTCTTGGGCCCTGGTGGACAGATACGCAGTATTTT.

The genes are TRBV7-2 and TRBJ2-2; no definite D call. Trimming cost V 4 bases and J 4 bases, with 16 bases left between them. This CDR3 is 16 amino acids long. The germline gives CDR1 SGHTA, CDR2 FQGNSA. In DNA, the CDR3 is TGTGCCAGCAGCTCGAGGAATAAGTTATCCACCGGGGAGCTGTTTTTT. Its translation is CASSSRNKLSTGELFF.

The sample holds a few counts of this clonotype. The V call is TRBV20-1, the J call TRBJ2-7; 7 bases align to TRBD2. The CDR3 extends over 15 amino acids. Germline CDR1 reads DFQATT; CDR2 reads SNEGSKA (reference sequence). Unmatched junction bases numbered 7, after V lost 1 base and J lost 1 base. The CDR3 bases are TGCAGTGCTAGAGTGGCCGGGGGGAGGTCCTACGAGCAGTACTTC. Encoded protein: CSARVAGGRSYEQYF.